Listed below are T cell receptor beta chains from one sample, sequenced in a study of T-cell memory formation after mild COVID-19. One entry per CDR3 protein results from TCRdb running MiXCR on the 5' RACE reads. Among tens of thousands of distinct CDR3 sequences listed, roughly 25% were seen once. Sequenced input: PBMCs or a T cell subset sorted from them (not recorded which). All receptors come from a young man who had mild COVID-19 (a few samples of this study predate the infection). Cell type and time point are not known. Each CDR3 is given with its conserved first and last residue. The D gene is left open where the match is weak. The size entry is marked missing in some rows and otherwise reads once, few, many or a size class.

CDR3nt: TGTGCCAGCAGTTACTCATCCAGGACAGGGTTCGGTGAAGCTTTCTTT; CDR3aa: CASSYSSRTGFGEAFF; abundance: few; len: 16; v_gene: TRBV6-2/TRBV6-3; j_gene: TRBJ1-1; d_gene: TRBD1
CDR3nt: TGTGCCAGCAGTTTTGGTAGATGGCCTGAGCAGTTCTTC; CDR3aa: CASSFGRWPEQFF; abundance: .; len: 13; v_gene: TRBV12-3/TRBV12-4; j_gene: TRBJ2-1; d_gene: .
CDR3nt: TGTGCCAGCGGACAACCGGGACTAAACACTGAAGCTTTCTTT; CDR3aa: CASGQPGLNTEAFF; abundance: once; len: 14; v_gene: TRBV7-9; j_gene: TRBJ1-1; d_gene: .
CDR3nt: TGTGCCAGCAGGTGGGGATACACTGAAGCTTTCTTT; CDR3aa: CASRWGYTEAFF; abundance: many; len: 12; v_gene: TRBV25-1; j_gene: TRBJ1-1; d_gene: .
CDR3nt: TGTGCCAGCAGCGGAACTAGTGGCGAGCAGTACTTC; CDR3aa: CASSGTSGEQYF; abundance: .; len: 12; v_gene: TRBV9; j_gene: TRBJ2-7; d_gene: .
CDR3nt: TGTGCCAGCAGTTACTCGAGTGGCTGGGAGCTGTTTTTT; CDR3aa: CASSYSSGWELFF; abundance: .; len: 13; v_gene: TRBV6-5; j_gene: TRBJ2-2; d_gene: .
CDR3nt: TGTGCCAGCAGTCAGTACGAGGGGGCGAACACTGAAGCTTTCTTT; CDR3aa: CASSQYEGANTEAFF; abundance: few; len: 15; v_gene: TRBV27; j_gene: TRBJ1-1; d_gene: TRBD1
CDR3nt: TGTGCCAGCAGTTGGGACAACGAGGAGCAGTTCTTC; CDR3aa: CASSWDNEEQFF; abundance: .; len: 12; v_gene: TRBV12-3/TRBV12-4; j_gene: TRBJ2-1; d_gene: .
CDR3nt: TGTGCCAGCAGCCCGCCCGTGGGGCTGGGGAATGAAAAACTGTTTTTT; CDR3aa: CASSPPVGLGNEKLFF; abundance: .; len: 16; v_gene: TRBV9; j_gene: TRBJ1-4; d_gene: .
CDR3nt: TGTGCCAGCAGCAAAGGGGGCACTGAAGCTTTCTTT; CDR3aa: CASSKGGTEAFF; abundance: many; len: 12; v_gene: TRBV21-1; j_gene: TRBJ1-1; d_gene: .
CDR3nt: TGTGCCAGCAGCTTAGCAGGGACAGTCCCCCGTCACTATGGCTACACCTTC; CDR3aa: CASSLAGTVPRHYGYTF; abundance: .; len: 17; v_gene: TRBV7-2; j_gene: TRBJ1-2; d_gene: TRBD1
CDR3nt: TGTGCCAGCGGCCAACAGAGCTCCTACAATGAGCAGTTCTTC; CDR3aa: CASGQQSSYNEQFF; abundance: .; len: 14; v_gene: TRBV9; j_gene: TRBJ2-1; d_gene: .
CDR3nt: TGTGCCAGCAGTCGCGGGACAGGGGTGGGTCAGCCCCAGCATTTT; CDR3aa: CASSRGTGVGQPQHF; abundance: .; len: 15; v_gene: TRBV6-2/TRBV6-3; j_gene: TRBJ1-5; d_gene: TRBD1
CDR3nt: TGTGCCAGCAGCTCCCTACCCCAGGGCGGCAATCAGCCCCAGCATTTT; CDR3aa: CASSSLPQGGNQPQHF; abundance: .; len: 16; v_gene: TRBV6-6; j_gene: TRBJ1-5; d_gene: .
CDR3nt: TGTGCCAGCAGCTTTACAGCGGGGGGCCGGGAGACCCAGTACTTC; CDR3aa: CASSFTAGGRETQYF; abundance: .; len: 15; v_gene: TRBV7-6; j_gene: TRBJ2-5; d_gene: TRBD2
CDR3nt: TGCGCCAGCAGCCAAGAGTATCGGCTAGCGGGGGGATTCCAAGAGACCCAGTACTTC; CDR3aa: CASSQEYRLAGGFQETQYF; abundance: .; len: 19; v_gene: TRBV4-3; j_gene: TRBJ2-5; d_gene: TRBD2
CDR3nt: TGTGCCAGCAGCCCCTCGGGACAGGGCTACGAGCAGTACTTC; CDR3aa: CASSPSGQGYEQYF; abundance: .; len: 14; v_gene: TRBV28; j_gene: TRBJ2-7; d_gene: TRBD1
CDR3nt: TGTGCCAGCAGCTCGGTCCAAGCAGACACCGGGGAGCTGTTTTTT; CDR3aa: CASSSVQADTGELFF; abundance: once; len: 15; v_gene: TRBV5-6; j_gene: TRBJ2-2; d_gene: .
CDR3nt: TGTGCCAGCAATCCACCCCAGGGCGCAGATAGCAATCAGCCCCAGCATTTT; CDR3aa: CASNPPQGADSNQPQHF; abundance: .; len: 17; v_gene: TRBV6-2/TRBV6-3; j_gene: TRBJ1-5; d_gene: .
CDR3nt: TGTGCCAGCAGCCCATCCGGGACAGGGAACACTGAAGCTTTCTTT; CDR3aa: CASSPSGTGNTEAFF; abundance: .; len: 15; v_gene: TRBV7-2; j_gene: TRBJ1-1; d_gene: TRBD1
CDR3nt: TGTGCCAGCAGTGACTTCGACGACAATCAGCCCCAGCATTTT; CDR3aa: CASSDFDDNQPQHF; abundance: .; len: 14; v_gene: TRBV27; j_gene: TRBJ1-5; d_gene: .
CDR3nt: TGCAGTGCTAGAGACCCTCCGGGTGTAGAAACTGAAGCTTTCTTT; CDR3aa: CSARDPPGVETEAFF; abundance: .; len: 15; v_gene: TRBV20-1; j_gene: TRBJ1-1; d_gene: .
CDR3nt: TGTGCCAGCAGCCAATTTGGAGGGGGCTTATCGTACGAGCAGTACTTC; CDR3aa: CASSQFGGGLSYEQYF; abundance: few; len: 16; v_gene: TRBV4-2; j_gene: TRBJ2-7; d_gene: .
CDR3nt: TGCGCCAGCAGCTCGAGACAGGGGGCGAGGACTGAAAAACTGTTTTTT; CDR3aa: CASSSRQGARTEKLFF; abundance: .; len: 16; v_gene: TRBV5-1; j_gene: TRBJ1-4; d_gene: TRBD1
CDR3nt: TGCAGCGTTGGGACGAACACTGAAGCTTTCTTT; CDR3aa: CSVGTNTEAFF; abundance: .; len: 11; v_gene: TRBV29-1; j_gene: TRBJ1-1; d_gene: .
CDR3nt: TGTGCCAGCAGTTTCGCGGCCTTTTATAATTCACCCCTCCACTTT; CDR3aa: CASSFAAFYNSPLHF; abundance: .; len: 15; v_gene: TRBV27; j_gene: TRBJ1-6; d_gene: .
CDR3nt: TGCAGCGTTGACCCTCAGGGAACAGATACGCAGTATTTT; CDR3aa: CSVDPQGTDTQYF; abundance: few; len: 13; v_gene: TRBV29-1; j_gene: TRBJ2-3; d_gene: .
CDR3nt: TGTGCCAGCAGCCCCCTGTGGACGAACACTGAAGCTTTCTTT; CDR3aa: CASSPLWTNTEAFF; abundance: once; len: 14; v_gene: TRBV14; j_gene: TRBJ1-1; d_gene: .
CDR3nt: TGCGCCAGCAGCCAATTCACCGGGGAGCTGTTTTTT; CDR3aa: CASSQFTGELFF; abundance: .; len: 12; v_gene: TRBV4-3; j_gene: TRBJ2-2; d_gene: .
CDR3nt: TGTGCCAGCAAGGTCCTGGATAGCAATCAGCCCCAGCATTTT; CDR3aa: CASKVLDSNQPQHF; abundance: .; len: 14; v_gene: TRBV6-1; j_gene: TRBJ1-5; d_gene: .
CDR3nt: TGTGCCAGCAGAGTTAGGAGGGGAGTTAATGAAAAACTGTTTTTT; CDR3aa: CASRVRRGVNEKLFF; abundance: .; len: 15; v_gene: TRBV12-3/TRBV12-4; j_gene: TRBJ1-4; d_gene: .
CDR3nt: TGTGCCAGCAGCACGGGACAGTTCGTCCACTTT; CDR3aa: CASSTGQFVHF; abundance: .; len: 11; v_gene: TRBV6-2/TRBV6-3; j_gene: TRBJ1-6; d_gene: TRBD1
CDR3nt: TGCGCCAGCAAGGTCCTAACGGGGCCTACCTACGAGCAGTACTTC; CDR3aa: CASKVLTGPTYEQYF; abundance: few; len: 15; v_gene: TRBV5-1; j_gene: TRBJ2-7; d_gene: .
CDR3nt: TGTGCCAGCAGCCGGATGGAGGACAGGATAAATGAAAAACTGTTTTTT; CDR3aa: CASSRMEDRINEKLFF; abundance: .; len: 16; v_gene: TRBV5-5; j_gene: TRBJ1-4; d_gene: TRBD1
CDR3nt: TGTGCCGCGTCGGCCGTAGCGGGGGATGAGCAGTTCTTC; CDR3aa: CAASAVAGDEQFF; abundance: .; len: 13; v_gene: TRBV19; j_gene: TRBJ2-1; d_gene: TRBD2
CDR3nt: TGTGCCAGCAGCCCCCCTGGGACGAACACTGAAGCTTTCTTT; CDR3aa: CASSPPGTNTEAFF; abundance: few; len: 14; v_gene: TRBV7-9; j_gene: TRBJ1-1; d_gene: .
CDR3nt: TGTGCCAGCAGTACCCCCCGACTAGCCCCCGGGGAGCTGTTTTTT; CDR3aa: CASSTPRLAPGELFF; abundance: .; len: 15; v_gene: TRBV6-2/TRBV6-3; j_gene: TRBJ2-2; d_gene: TRBD2
CDR3nt: TGTGCCAGCAGGTGGGGGACTAAGGGGAATCAGCCCCAGCATTTT; CDR3aa: CASRWGTKGNQPQHF; abundance: .; len: 15; v_gene: TRBV6-1; j_gene: TRBJ1-5; d_gene: .
CDR3nt: TGTGCCAGCAGTTTGGGCCGTATATCCACAGATACGCAGTATTTT; CDR3aa: CASSLGRISTDTQYF; abundance: .; len: 15; v_gene: TRBV28; j_gene: TRBJ2-3; d_gene: .
CDR3nt: TGTGCCAGCAGCGTAGGTGGGATGAACACTGAAGCTTTCTTT; CDR3aa: CASSVGGMNTEAFF; abundance: .; len: 14; v_gene: TRBV9; j_gene: TRBJ1-1; d_gene: .
CDR3nt: TGTGCCAGCAGCTCTGGGACAGACTACGAGCAGTACTTC; CDR3aa: CASSSGTDYEQYF; abundance: .; len: 13; v_gene: TRBV11-2; j_gene: TRBJ2-7; d_gene: TRBD1
CDR3nt: TGTGCCACCAGCAGTTTCTTAACAGGGCGGGATACGCAGTATTTT; CDR3aa: CATSSFLTGRDTQYF; abundance: .; len: 15; v_gene: TRBV15; j_gene: TRBJ2-3; d_gene: .
CDR3nt: TGTGCCAGCAGCTCCACCACGGATTTCGACACTGAAGCTTTCTTT; CDR3aa: CASSSTTDFDTEAFF; abundance: few; len: 15; v_gene: TRBV5-6; j_gene: TRBJ1-1; d_gene: .
CDR3nt: TGTGCCAGCAGGCGGGCAGTCTTCTACGAGCAGTACTTC; CDR3aa: CASRRAVFYEQYF; abundance: .; len: 13; v_gene: TRBV21-1; j_gene: TRBJ2-7; d_gene: .
CDR3nt: TGCAGTGCTAGAGCGGCGCTCATGAACACTGAAGCTTTCTTT; CDR3aa: CSARAALMNTEAFF; abundance: few; len: 14; v_gene: TRBV20-1; j_gene: TRBJ1-1; d_gene: .
CDR3nt: TGTGCCAGCAGTTACGCGGTGGAGCAGTACTTC; CDR3aa: CASSYAVEQYF; abundance: .; len: 11; v_gene: TRBV6-2/TRBV6-3; j_gene: TRBJ2-7; d_gene: .